The text below deals with one T cell receptor beta chain. Per the germline V gene, CDR1 is SGHTA and CDR2 is FQGTGA. The CDR3 spans 14 residues. V lost 5 bases and J lost 6, with 17 bases in between. The data are from a study of cytomegalovirus exposure and HLA in healthy donors. The donors, nominally healthy at sampling, likely had unrecorded immune exposures. The PCR was carried out with 60 Vbeta primers and 13 Jbeta primers. Using immunoSEQ multiplex PCR, the repertoire was profiled, and TCRdb retains in-frame clones only, with some absent. The sample carries tens of thousands of clones, roughly 66% recorded once.

Sequencing used PBMCs. The TCR comes from a man aged 30 to 39 in good health and CMV-seronegative. V gene TRBV7-3 combines with J gene TRBJ2-7; possibly TRBD1 for D (6 bases). The CDR3 DNA reads TGTGCCAGCAGCCGAGACAGGTACCTCGGCGAGCAGTACTTC. Its protein is CASSRDRYLGEQYF.